Sequencing of this TCR beta chain was carried out in a study of T cell responses to AZD1222 COVID-19 vaccine. TCRdb keeps only in-frame clones here, not all; method: immunoSEQ multiplex PCR. The sample lists roughly 160,000 clones, roughly 94% occurring once. Germline V gives CDR1 LNHDA, CDR2 SQIVND (reference sequence). The CDR3 covers 15 residues. Between the trimmed V and J ends, which lost 3 bases and 2 bases, there was a span of 13 bases. In regard to this clone: As yet, its antigen is unknown.

Study-level findings and limits: Close to half of spike-specific TCRs reportedly recognize unmutated variant regions. Following two doses of AZD1222, Spike-specific TCR breadth and depth rose.

The chain combines TRBV19 with TRBJ1-2, with D unresolved. The receptor was isolated from an adult in good health. Sample: peripheral blood, taken on day 0 of MenACWY control vaccination. The CDR3 loop reads CASSIARAHNYGYTF. Written as DNA, the CDR3 is TGTGCCAGTAGTATTGCAAGGGCACACAACTATGGCTACACCTTC.